At least ten counts were recorded for the clone carrying this T cell receptor (beta chain). Time point in this sample: sample taken at primary tumor resection. In TCRdb, the 5' RACE reads were re-called with MiXCR into one record per CDR3 protein. The table has 7,000 to 10,000 distinct CDR3 sequences, around 16% seen once. The data were taken from a study of spatial heterogeneity in lung cancer. V was cut by 7 bases and J by 4 bases, with 10 bases left in between. CDR3 length: 13 residues. The germline V gene encodes CDR1 KGHSH and CDR2 LQKENI. Specimen: normal lung tissue next to the tumor, collected at surgery. The chain joins TRBV18 to TRBJ2-2; D is unresolved. The origin of this receptor is a male donor with early-stage non-small cell lung cancer. CDR3 nucleotides: TGTGCCAGCTATGGGCAGAGCACCGGGGAGCTGTTTTTT. Translating it yields CASYGQSTGELFF.